A selection of T cell receptor beta chains follows, all from one sample in a study of T cell responses to AZD1222 COVID-19 vaccine. The data were produced by immunoSEQ multiplex PCR, yet TCRdb's version contains in-frame clones alone and is incomplete. The table lists around 150,000 clones, about 95% of them singletons. Sample: peripheral blood, taken on day 0 of AZD1222 vaccination. Receptors were obtained from an adult in good health. Each CDR3 is given with its conserved first and last residue. Each record gives: clone size, V gene, J gene, D gene, CDR3 DNA, CDR3 protein. A D gene is named only where the DNA matches it firmly. A row's size may be missing; if present it is once, few, many or a size class.

NA	TRBV2	TRBJ1-2	TRBD1	TGTGCCAGCAGTGAAGCGCTTCGAGGGCCAGGGGGGAGAGTCTATGGCTACACCTTC	CASSEALRGPGGRVYGYTF
NA	TRBV5-1	TRBJ2-7	NA	TGCGCCAGCAGCCCTGCCAGTAGGGACGAGCAGTACTTC	CASSPASRDEQYF
NA	TRBV28	TRBJ1-2	NA	TGTGCCAGCAGTCTAGACACTACCCGGGGCAGGGATACTAACTATGGCTACACCTTC	CASSLDTTRGRDTNYGYTF
NA	TRBV10-3	TRBJ1-2	NA	TGTGCCATCAGTGCGTATCAGGACTATGGCTACACCTTC	CAISAYQDYGYTF
NA	TRBV2	TRBJ1-5	NA	TGTGCCAGCAGTGTTGCGGGGGATAGCAATCAGCCCCAGCATTTT	CASSVAGDSNQPQHF
NA	TRBV5-1	TRBJ2-5	TRBD1	TGCGCCAGCAGCTTGGTGCAGGGGGCGGGAGAGACCCAGTACTTC	CASSLVQGAGETQYF
NA	TRBV9	TRBJ2-5	NA	TGTGCCAGCAGCGTAGGAGGAACGATAGGAGAGACCCAGTACTTC	CASSVGGTIGETQYF
NA	TRBV7-8	TRBJ2-7	NA	TGTGCCAGCCTCAGGGCGGGATACTCCTACGAGCAGTACTTC	CASLRAGYSYEQYF
NA	TRBV6-5	TRBJ2-7	NA	TGTGCCAGCAGATGGCAGGGTTCCTCTGACTACGAGCAGTACTTC	CASRWQGSSDYEQYF
NA	TRBV7-8	TRBJ1-1	NA	TGTGCCAGCAGCTCCGGGCCTTATAAAGCTTTCTTT	CASSSGPYKAFF
NA	TRBV6-6	TRBJ1-5	NA	TGTGCCAGCAGTTACCGACCTGGCAATCAGCCCCAGCATTTT	CASSYRPGNQPQHF
NA	TRBV6-5	TRBJ2-3	NA	TGTGCCAGTTCCCTGGGACTCACAGATACGCAGTATTTT	CASSLGLTDTQYF
NA	TRBV5-1	TRBJ2-1	TRBD2	TGCGCCAGCAGCTTTAGCGGGCAGCTTTATGAGCAGTTCTTC	CASSFSGQLYEQFF
NA	TRBV9	TRBJ1-3	NA	TGTGCCAGCAGCTCCCATCCCATAGAGAGCTCTGGAAACACCATATATTTT	CASSSHPIESSGNTIYF
NA	TRBV27	TRBJ2-2	TRBD1	TGTGCCAGCAGTTTAGGGACAGACACCGGGGAGCTGTTTTTT	CASSLGTDTGELFF
NA	TRBV2	TRBJ2-3	NA	TGTGCCAGCAGTGGGGGCTCGAGCATGAATACGCAGTATTTT	CASSGGSSMNTQYF
NA	TRBV12-3/TRBV12-4	TRBJ2-5	NA	TGTGCCAGCAGCTTTGCTAACCAAGAGACCCAGTACTTC	CASSFANQETQYF
once	TRBV9	TRBJ2-1	TRBD1	TGTGCCAGCAGCGTGGGGGGACAGGGGTCTAGTGAGCAGTTCTTC	CASSVGGQGSSEQFF
NA	TRBV6-5	TRBJ2-7	NA	TGTGCCAGCCTGGCCGCTCAACTGGGAGGGCAGTACTTC	CASLAAQLGGQYF
NA	TRBV30	TRBJ2-1	NA	TGTGCCTACCCCGGTCGGCGGAGTAATGAGCAGTTCTTC	CAYPGRRSNEQFF
NA	TRBV25-1	TRBJ2-7	NA	TGTGCCAGCAGTGACCCTCTCCGGATCTACGAGCAGTACTTC	CASSDPLRIYEQYF
NA	TRBV2	TRBJ1-5	NA	TGTGCCAGCAGCCCACCTCCGGTCAATCAGCCCCAGCATTTT	CASSPPPVNQPQHF
NA	TRBV10-3	TRBJ1-3	TRBD1	TGTGCCATGTCAGGGGGCTCTGGAAACACCATATATTTT	CAMSGGSGNTIYF
NA	TRBV5-4	TRBJ2-2	TRBD1	TGTGCCAGCAGCTCCGGACAGGGAGCAAGGGAGCTGTTTTTT	CASSSGQGARELFF
NA	TRBV14	TRBJ1-1	TRBD1	TGTGCCAGCAGCCCCACAGGGGGCTTGAACACTGAAGCTTTCTTT	CASSPTGGLNTEAFF
NA	TRBV12-3/TRBV12-4	TRBJ1-3	NA	TGTGCCAGCAGAACCGGCTCTGGAAACACCATATATTTT	CASRTGSGNTIYF
NA	TRBV25-1	TRBJ1-1	NA	TGTGCCAGCAGTGAGGTCAGAAGGGGTTCTATGAACACTGAAGCTTTCTTT	CASSEVRRGSMNTEAFF
NA	TRBV6-2/TRBV6-3	TRBJ1-1	NA	TGTGCCAGCAGTTACTCCCGGGGGTTGGAAGCTTTCTTT	CASSYSRGLEAFF
NA	TRBV14	TRBJ1-4	TRBD1	TGTGCCAGCAGCCAAGAAAGGGGGCAGTATAATGAAAAACTGTTTTTT	CASSQERGQYNEKLFF
NA	TRBV7-2	TRBJ2-7	TRBD1	TGTGCCAGCAGCTTAACCCGGGACAGGGGGCGTTCGCAAGTCCCCGAGCAGTACTTC	CASSLTRDRGRSQVPEQYF
few	TRBV6-4	TRBJ2-1	TRBD2	TGTGCCAGCGCTCTAGCGGGAGGGCCCGACAATGAGCAGTTCTTC	CASALAGGPDNEQFF
NA	TRBV5-1	TRBJ1-6	TRBD1	TGCGCCAGCAGCCAGACAGGGTTTACCCTAAATTCACCCCTCCACTTT	CASSQTGFTLNSPLHF
NA	TRBV5-1	TRBJ2-7	NA	TGCGCCAGCAGCTTTACAGGGAGCTCCTACGAGCAGTACTTC	CASSFTGSSYEQYF
NA	TRBV24-1	TRBJ2-3	TRBD1	TGTGCCACCAGTGAGGGACAGGGCACAGATACGCAGTATTTT	CATSEGQGTDTQYF
NA	TRBV15	TRBJ1-1	NA	TGTGCCACCAGCGAAGGGAGGTTGGGCGCTGAAGCTTTCTTT	CATSEGRLGAEAFF
once	TRBV18	TRBJ1-1	NA	TGTGCCAGCTCACCACCCTGGCCTGACACTGAAGCTTTCTTT	CASSPPWPDTEAFF
NA	TRBV21-1	TRBJ2-1	NA	TGTGCCAGCAGCAAAGGCCCAGCCAACGAGCAGTTCTTC	CASSKGPANEQFF
few	TRBV5-4	TRBJ2-7	NA	TGTGCCAGCAGCTTGGGAGGGGGTTCTGTATGGGAGCAGTACTTC	CASSLGGGSVWEQYF
NA	TRBV5-4	TRBJ1-2	NA	TGTGCCAGCAGCCCGCAATCTCCTGCCGGGCTCTATGGCTACACCTTC	CASSPQSPAGLYGYTF
NA	TRBV2	TRBJ2-7	NA	TGTGCCAGCAGTTCCGGGACTTCCTCCTACGAGCAGTACTTC	CASSSGTSSYEQYF
once	TRBV19	TRBJ1-2	NA	TGTGCCAGTAGTATTTCCGGGACCCTCAACTATGGCTACACCTTC	CASSISGTLNYGYTF
NA	TRBV5-1	TRBJ1-2	TRBD1	TGCGCCAGCAGCGAGGTGCGACAGGGCAGTAGCGGCTACACCTTC	CASSEVRQGSSGYTF